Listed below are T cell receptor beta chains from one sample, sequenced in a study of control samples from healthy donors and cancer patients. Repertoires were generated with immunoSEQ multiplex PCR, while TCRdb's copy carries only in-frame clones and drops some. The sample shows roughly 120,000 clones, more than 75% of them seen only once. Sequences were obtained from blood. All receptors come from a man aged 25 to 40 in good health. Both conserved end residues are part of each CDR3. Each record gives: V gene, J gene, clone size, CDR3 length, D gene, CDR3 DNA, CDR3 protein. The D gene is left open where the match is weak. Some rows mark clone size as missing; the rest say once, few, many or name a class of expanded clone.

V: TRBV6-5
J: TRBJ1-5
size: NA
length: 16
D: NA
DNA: TGTGCCAGCAGTTACTCCGTAAGTGGGGGCAATCAGCCCCAGCATTTT
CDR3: CASSYSVSGGNQPQHF

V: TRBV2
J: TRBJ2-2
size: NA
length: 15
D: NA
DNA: TGTGCCAGCATTTCCGATGATTCAGGTACCGGGGAGCTGTTTTTT
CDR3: CASISDDSGTGELFF

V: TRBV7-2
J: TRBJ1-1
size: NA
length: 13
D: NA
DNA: TGTGCCAGCAGGCCCGGAAAGGGAACTGAAGCTTTCTTT
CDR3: CASRPGKGTEAFF

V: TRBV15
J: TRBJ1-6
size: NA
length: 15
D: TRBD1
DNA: TGTGCCACCAGCGGGACAGTCTCCTATAATTCACCCCTCCACTTT
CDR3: CATSGTVSYNSPLHF

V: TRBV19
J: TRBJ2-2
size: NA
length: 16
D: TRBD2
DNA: TGTGCCAGTAGCCGGACTAGCGGGGGTTTCGCCGGGGAGCTGTTTTTT
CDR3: CASSRTSGGFAGELFF

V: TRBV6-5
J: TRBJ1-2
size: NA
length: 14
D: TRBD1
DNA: TGTGCCAGTTTTGGGGGACAGGGGACGGGTGGCTACACCTTC
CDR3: CASFGGQGTGGYTF

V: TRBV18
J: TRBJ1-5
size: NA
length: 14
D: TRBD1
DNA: TGTGCCAGCTCACAGGGACAGCGAGATCAGCCCCAGCATTTT
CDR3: CASSQGQRDQPQHF

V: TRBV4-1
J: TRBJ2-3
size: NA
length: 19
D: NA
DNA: TGCGCCAGCAGCCAAGAATGGGGAACTAGACGGCATAGGACAGATACGCAGTATTTT
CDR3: CASSQEWGTRRHRTDTQYF

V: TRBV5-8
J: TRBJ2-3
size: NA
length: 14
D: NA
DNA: TGTGCCAGCAGCTTGGCGGGGGACCTGGATACGCAGTATTTT
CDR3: CASSLAGDLDTQYF

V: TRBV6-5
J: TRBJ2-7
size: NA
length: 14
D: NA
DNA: TGTGCCAGCAGTCCCTCGGACAGCTTCTACGAGCAGTACTTC
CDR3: CASSPSDSFYEQYF

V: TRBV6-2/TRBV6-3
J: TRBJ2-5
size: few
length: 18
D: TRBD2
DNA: TGTGCCAGCAGTTCGGGGCTAGCGGGATATCGAGGGCAAGAGACCCAGTACTTC
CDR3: CASSSGLAGYRGQETQYF

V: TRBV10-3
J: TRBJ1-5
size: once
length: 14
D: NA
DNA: TGTGCCATCAGTGATGGGGGAGGGACTCAGCCCCAGCATTTT
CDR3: CAISDGGGTQPQHF

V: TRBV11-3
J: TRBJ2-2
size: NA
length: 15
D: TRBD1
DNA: TGTGCCAGCAACCCCGGTTCAGGGGGCCACGGGGAGCTGTTTTTT
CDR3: CASNPGSGGHGELFF

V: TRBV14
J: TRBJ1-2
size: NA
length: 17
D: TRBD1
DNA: TGTGCCAGCAGCCAAGAGACGCCAGGGGGATTACGAATTGGCTACACCTTC
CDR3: CASSQETPGGLRIGYTF

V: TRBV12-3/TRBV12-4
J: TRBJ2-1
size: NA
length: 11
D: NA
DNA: TGTGCCAGCAGTTTAGCGCTAAAGAAGTTCTTC
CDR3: CASSLALKKFF

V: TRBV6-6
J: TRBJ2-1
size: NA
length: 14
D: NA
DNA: TGTGCCAGCAGTTACTCTTGGACCCCCAATGAGCAGTTCTTC
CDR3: CASSYSWTPNEQFF

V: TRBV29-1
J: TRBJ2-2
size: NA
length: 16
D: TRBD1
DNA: TGCAGCGTTGAAGTCAGGGGACAGGGCAAAAACGGGGAGCTGTTTTTT
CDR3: CSVEVRGQGKNGELFF

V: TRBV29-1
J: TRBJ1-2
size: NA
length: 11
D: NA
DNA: TGCAGCGCCGAGACACTTAATGGCTACACCTTC
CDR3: CSAETLNGYTF

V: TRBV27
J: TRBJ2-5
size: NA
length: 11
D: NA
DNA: TGTGCCAGCAGACTAGGAGAGACCCAGTACTTC
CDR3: CASRLGETQYF

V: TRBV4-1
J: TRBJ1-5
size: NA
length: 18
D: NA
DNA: TGCGCCAGCAGCCAGCCCTCCACCCCCTCCGGTAGCAATCAGCCCCAGCATTTT
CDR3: CASSQPSTPSGSNQPQHF

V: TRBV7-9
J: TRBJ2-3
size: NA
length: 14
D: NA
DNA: TGTGCCAGCAGCTTAGAAGTCGGTCGGGATACGCAGTATTTT
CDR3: CASSLEVGRDTQYF

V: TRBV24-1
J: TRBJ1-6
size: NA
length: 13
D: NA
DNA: TGTGCCACCAGTGATTTGCCGGGGTCACCCCTCCACTTT
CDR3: CATSDLPGSPLHF

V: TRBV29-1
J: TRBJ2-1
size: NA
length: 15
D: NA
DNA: TGCAGCGTTGGAGGGGTCTCTCTCTCCTACAATGAGCAGTTCTTC
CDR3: CSVGGVSLSYNEQFF

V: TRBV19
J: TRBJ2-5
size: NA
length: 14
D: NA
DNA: TGTGCCAGTAGTATCATCGGGGCAGAAGAGACCCAGTACTTC
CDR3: CASSIIGAEETQYF

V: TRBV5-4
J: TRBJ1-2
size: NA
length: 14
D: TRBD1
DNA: TGTGCCAGCAGGTCTAACGGACAGGGGTATGGCTACACCTTC
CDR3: CASRSNGQGYGYTF

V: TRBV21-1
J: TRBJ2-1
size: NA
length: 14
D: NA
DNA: TGTGCCAGCAGCGGACGCAGGGATGCCTCCGAGCAGTTCTTC
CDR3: CASSGRRDASEQFF

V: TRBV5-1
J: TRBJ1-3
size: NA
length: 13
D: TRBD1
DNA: TGCGCCAGCAGCGGGACAGAAGGAAACACCATATATTTT
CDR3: CASSGTEGNTIYF

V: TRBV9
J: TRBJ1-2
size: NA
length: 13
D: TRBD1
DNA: TGTGCCAGCGGGATACAGGGGGTTGGGGGCTACACCTTC
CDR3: CASGIQGVGGYTF

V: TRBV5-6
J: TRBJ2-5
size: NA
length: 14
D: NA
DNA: TGTGCCAGCAGCTTGGTGGGGAACCAAGAGACCCAGTACTTC
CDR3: CASSLVGNQETQYF

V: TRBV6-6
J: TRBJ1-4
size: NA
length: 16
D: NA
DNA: TGTGCCAGCAGACCTACCCAGGACTCCGGGGCAGATGTACTGTTTTTT
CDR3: CASRPTQDSGADVLFF

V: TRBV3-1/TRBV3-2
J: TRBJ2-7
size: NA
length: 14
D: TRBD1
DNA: TGTGCCAGCAGCCCCCGGGACAGGGTAAGGGAGCAGTACTTC
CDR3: CASSPRDRVREQYF

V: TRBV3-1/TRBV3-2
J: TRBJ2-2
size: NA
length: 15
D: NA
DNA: TGTGCCAGCAGCCAAGATCTTAACAGCGTCGGGGAGCTGTTTTTT
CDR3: CASSQDLNSVGELFF

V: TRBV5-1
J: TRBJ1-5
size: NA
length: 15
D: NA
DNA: TGCGCCAGCAGCTTGGATTTGGGCAAAAATCAGCCCCAGCATTTT
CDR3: CASSLDLGKNQPQHF

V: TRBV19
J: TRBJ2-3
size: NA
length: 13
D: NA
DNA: TGTGCCAGTAGTATGGGTGAACAAGATACGCAGTATTTT
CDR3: CASSMGEQDTQYF

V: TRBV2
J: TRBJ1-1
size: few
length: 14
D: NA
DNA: TGTGCCAGCAGACAGAACTTTGAGAACACTGAAGCTTTCTTT
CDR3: CASRQNFENTEAFF

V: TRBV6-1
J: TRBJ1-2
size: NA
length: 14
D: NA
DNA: TGTGCCAGCAGTGAATCAGGGGCTGGCTATGGCTACACCTTC
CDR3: CASSESGAGYGYTF

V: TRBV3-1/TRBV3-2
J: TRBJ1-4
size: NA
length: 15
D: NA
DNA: TGTGCCAGCAGCCAAGATCTGACCTTCATTGAAAAACTGTTTTTT
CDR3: CASSQDLTFIEKLFF

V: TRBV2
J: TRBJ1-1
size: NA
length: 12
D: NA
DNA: TGTGCCAGCAGTGAATTTAGGGCTGAAGCTTTCTTT
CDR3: CASSEFRAEAFF

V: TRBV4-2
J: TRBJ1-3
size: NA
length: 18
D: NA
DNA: TGTGCCAGCAGCCCCCAAGCTGGACAGAGGTTATCTGGAAACACCATATATTTT
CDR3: CASSPQAGQRLSGNTIYF

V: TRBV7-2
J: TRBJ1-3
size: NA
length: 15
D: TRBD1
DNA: TGTGCCAGCAGACCCGACAGGGGGGAAGGAAACACCATATATTTT
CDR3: CASRPDRGEGNTIYF

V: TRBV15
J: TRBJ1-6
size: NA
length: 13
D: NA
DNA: TGTGCCACCAGCACCGATTATAATTCACCCCTCCACTTT
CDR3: CATSTDYNSPLHF

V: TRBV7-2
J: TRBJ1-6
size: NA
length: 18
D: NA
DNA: TGTGCCAGCAGCTTAATTAAGGGCGCTATGAATTATAATTCACCCCTCCACTTT
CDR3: CASSLIKGAMNYNSPLHF

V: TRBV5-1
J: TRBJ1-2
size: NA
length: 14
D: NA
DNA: TGCGCCAGCAGCTCCCAGGGACCTAACCGCGGCTACACCTTC
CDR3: CASSSQGPNRGYTF

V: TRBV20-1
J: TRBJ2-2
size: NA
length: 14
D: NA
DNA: TGCAGTGCTAGTACGGGCGCGAACACCGGGGAGCTGTTTTTT
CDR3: CSASTGANTGELFF

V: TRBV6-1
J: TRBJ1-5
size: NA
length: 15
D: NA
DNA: TGTGCCAGCAGTGAAGCGTCTAAGGGATTTCAGCCCCAGCATTTT
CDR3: CASSEASKGFQPQHF

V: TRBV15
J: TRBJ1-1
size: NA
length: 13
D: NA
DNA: TGTGCCACCAGCAGTAGAGTTAACACTGAAGCTTTCTTT
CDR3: CATSSRVNTEAFF

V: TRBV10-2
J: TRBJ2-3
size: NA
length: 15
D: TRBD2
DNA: TGCGCCAGCAGGCTGACTAGCGGGGGGTCGGATACGCAGTATTTT
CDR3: CASRLTSGGSDTQYF

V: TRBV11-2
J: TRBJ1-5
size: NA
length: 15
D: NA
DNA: TGTGCCAGCAGCTTAGAGGGCAGACCCAATCAGCCCCAGCATTTT
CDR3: CASSLEGRPNQPQHF

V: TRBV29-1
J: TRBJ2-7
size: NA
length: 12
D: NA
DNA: TGCAGCGTTCGGCCAGGGGACTACGAGCAGTACTTC
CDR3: CSVRPGDYEQYF

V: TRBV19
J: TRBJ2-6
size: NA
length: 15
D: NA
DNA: TGTGCCAGTATGAGAGCGAGCTCTGGGGCCAACGTCCTGACTTTC
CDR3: CASMRASSGANVLTF

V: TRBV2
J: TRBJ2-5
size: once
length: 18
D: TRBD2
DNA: TGTGCCAGCAGACCCACTAGCGGGGGGGCCGACGACGAAGAGACCCAGTACTTC
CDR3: CASRPTSGGADDEETQYF